This T cell receptor beta chain is from a study of long-term antiretroviral therapy in people with HIV. Trimming shortened V by 0 bases and J by 5 bases, and 6 bases separated the two germline ends. This CDR3 contains 14 residues. Germline V gives CDR1 SGHNT, CDR2 YYREEE (reference sequence). Version v3.0 of the immunoSEQ assay ran at survey level. Sequencing used immunoSEQ multiplex PCR; TCRdb keeps in-frame clones, though not all of them. The table records 25,000 to 35,000 clones, 94% of them present only once. Sample: unsorted PBMCs, taken just over 7.3 years after starting antiretroviral therapy. This clonotype was obtained from a man aged 50-60 years with HIV. The chain recombines TRBV5-4 with TRBJ1-6, with D hard to call. The CDR3 sequence is CASSLGGNNSPLHF. The DNA of the CDR3 is TGTGCCAGCAGCTTGGGCGGGAATAATTCACCCCTCCACTTT.